The rows below give T cell receptor beta chains drawn from one sample of a study of T cells after posttransplantation cyclophosphamide. Here immunoSEQ multiplex PCR was the method, and the copy in TCRdb shows in-frame clones only, minus some. The table includes tens of thousands of clones, 86% detected once. The sample was PBMCs. These receptor sequences come from a man aged 25-45 years with a blood cancer, CMV-positive, and with a related stem cell donor. The CDR3 runs from the conserved cysteine through the conserved F or W. Fields, in order: D gene, J gene, clone size, V gene, CDR3 DNA, CDR3 protein. The D gene is left open where the match is weak. Clone size, where shown, is once, few, many, or a class for clones that have expanded.

NA	TRBJ1-5	NA	TRBV6-5	TGTGCCAGCAGTTACTCGCAGGGTTGGGGGCCCCAGCATTTT	CASSYSQGWGPQHF
NA	TRBJ1-2	NA	TRBV7-9	TGTGCCAGCAGCTTCGAGGGAAGACTTAACTATGGCTACACCTTC	CASSFEGRLNYGYTF
TRBD1	TRBJ2-3	NA	TRBV5-8	TGTGCCAGCAGCTTGGTTCTCAGGGGGCAGGGAGATACGCAGTATTTT	CASSLVLRGQGDTQYF
NA	TRBJ1-3	NA	TRBV7-6	TGTGCCAGCAGCTCCACAGGGAACTCTGGAAACACCATATATTTT	CASSSTGNSGNTIYF
NA	TRBJ1-1	NA	TRBV10-3	TGTGCCATCAGTGGACCACAGGGAATATCGACTGAAGCTTTCTTT	CAISGPQGISTEAFF
NA	TRBJ1-2	few	TRBV6-6	TGTGCCAGCAGCTCCGAACAGGGACGGAACGACTATGGCTACACCTTC	CASSSEQGRNDYGYTF
TRBD2	TRBJ2-3	NA	TRBV29-1	TGCAGCGTTGCGCCTGGGACTAGCGGGGACACAGATACGCAGTATTTT	CSVAPGTSGDTDTQYF
TRBD2	TRBJ2-1	NA	TRBV7-3	TGTGCCAGCAGCTATAGGACTAGCGGATACAATGAGCAGTTCTTC	CASSYRTSGYNEQFF
NA	TRBJ1-3	NA	TRBV18	TGTGCCAGCTCACCAGGAGTCTACTCTGGAAACACCATATATTTT	CASSPGVYSGNTIYF
NA	TRBJ2-7	NA	TRBV4-2	TGTGCCAGCAGCCAGGGGCAGGGAGCGGGTAAAGGTAGATACGAGCAGTACTTC	CASSQGQGAGKGRYEQYF
NA	TRBJ1-5	NA	TRBV11-2	TGTGCCAGCAGCTCAGACGGACTCAATCAGCCCCAGCATTTT	CASSSDGLNQPQHF
NA	TRBJ2-7	NA	TRBV7-6	TGTGCCAGCAGCCCCGGGGGTAGCTCCTACGAGCAGTACTTC	CASSPGGSSYEQYF
NA	TRBJ2-7	few	TRBV6-5	TGTGCCACCCGGAGAGACCTGGGCTACGAGCAGTACTTC	CATRRDLGYEQYF
NA	TRBJ2-1	NA	TRBV7-9	TGTGCCAGCAGCCCCGGGAGCAATGAGCAGTTCTTC	CASSPGSNEQFF
TRBD1	TRBJ1-1	NA	TRBV4-1	TGCGCCAGCAGCCACGCCGGGACAGCTCGAAGAATGAACACTGAAGCTTTCTTT	CASSHAGTARRMNTEAFF
TRBD2	TRBJ2-7	NA	TRBV7-9	TGTGCCAGCAGCTCTCTCCCGGGACTAGCGGATTCCTACGAGCAGTACTTC	CASSSLPGLADSYEQYF
NA	TRBJ1-1	NA	TRBV5-5	TGTGCCAGCAGCTTGTACGGGGTCACTGAAGCTTTCTTT	CASSLYGVTEAFF
TRBD1	TRBJ2-2	NA	TRBV5-5	TGTGCCAGCAGTGGACAGGGCGGGACCAACACCGGGGAGCTGTTTTTT	CASSGQGGTNTGELFF
TRBD1	TRBJ1-5	NA	TRBV19	TGTGCCAGTAGTATAGATGGGACAGGGGGGGGACGGCCCCAGCATTTT	CASSIDGTGGGRPQHF
NA	TRBJ1-1	NA	TRBV30	TGTGCCTGGAGTGTACGGGCTCGAGGGGGCACTGAAGCTTTCTTT	CAWSVRARGGTEAFF
TRBD2	TRBJ2-2	NA	TRBV4-2	TGTGCCAGCAGCCACCCCAGAGGGTCTACTAGCGGGAGGGCCTTATCAGGCTCCACCGGGGAGCTGTTTTTT	CASSHPRGSTSGRALSGSTGELFF
TRBD2	TRBJ2-5	NA	TRBV4-1	TGCGCCAGCAGCCAGCCCTACGGACTAGCGGAACCTTTAGGGGAGACCCAGTACTTC	CASSQPYGLAEPLGETQYF
TRBD1	TRBJ2-7	NA	TRBV5-8	TGTGCCAGCAGCCAAGGGACAGGCGTCTCTTACGAGCAGTACTTC	CASSQGTGVSYEQYF
TRBD1	TRBJ1-2	NA	TRBV9	TGTGCCAGCAGCGTAGGGCAGGGGGCCGGCTACACCTTC	CASSVGQGAGYTF
NA	TRBJ2-2	NA	TRBV9	TGTGCCAGCACTGCGGGGGCGGGGGAGCTGTTTTTT	CASTAGAGELFF
NA	TRBJ2-5	NA	TRBV11-3	TGTGCCAGCAGCTTCGGGGAGACCCAGTACTTC	CASSFGETQYF
TRBD2	TRBJ2-7	NA	TRBV2	TGTGCCAGCACCAGTAGCGGGTACGAGCAGTACTTC	CASTSSGYEQYF
NA	TRBJ2-7	few	TRBV2	TGTGCCAGCAGTGAAGGGACACGAAAAGCCTTC	CASSEGTRKAF
NA	TRBJ1-5	NA	TRBV28	TGTGCCAGCAGAGTGGGGGGGAAGGAGTATCAGCCCCAGCATTTT	CASRVGGKEYQPQHF
TRBD1	TRBJ1-6	NA	TRBV4-3	TGCGCCAGCAGCAAAGCAGGGGGCATTTCTAATTCACCCCTCCACTTT	CASSKAGGISNSPLHF
NA	TRBJ2-3	NA	TRBV6-1	TGTGCCAGCAGTGACTACCACGGAGACACAGATACGCAGTATTTT	CASSDYHGDTDTQYF
NA	TRBJ1-6	NA	TRBV28	TGTGCCACCCATGGGGGGGCCCATCGCTATAATTCACCCCTCCACTTT	CATHGGAHRYNSPLHF
NA	TRBJ2-1	NA	TRBV19	TGTGCCAGTAGTGCCGGAGGTTACAATGAGCAGTTCTTC	CASSAGGYNEQFF
NA	TRBJ1-4	NA	TRBV5-6	TGTGCCAGCAGCTTGTGGGGGGGCGGGGAAAAACTGTTTTTT	CASSLWGGGEKLFF
NA	TRBJ2-2	once	TRBV4-1	TGCGCCAGCAGCCAAGCCCACACCACCGGGGAGCTGTTTTTT	CASSQAHTTGELFF
NA	TRBJ2-7	NA	TRBV10-1	TGCGCCGGAAAGGGGGACCCCATTCTCGAGCAGTACTTC	CAGKGDPILEQYF
TRBD1	TRBJ1-1	NA	TRBV10-3	TGTGCCATCAGTCCCGTAGGGGACAGGGCCACTGAAGCTTTCTTT	CAISPVGDRATEAFF
TRBD2	TRBJ2-7	NA	TRBV6-1	TGTGCCAGCAGGGGACTAGTCCGATCTCCGTACGAGCAGTACTTC	CASRGLVRSPYEQYF
TRBD1	TRBJ2-6	NA	TRBV5-4	TGTGCCAGCAGCTCCCCTCCGGGACAGGGAAGTTCTGGGGCCAACGTCCTGACTTTC	CASSSPPGQGSSGANVLTF
NA	TRBJ1-2	NA	TRBV9	TGTGCCAGCAGCGGGGGTTCCGGGACTCTTAACTATGGCTACACCTTC	CASSGGSGTLNYGYTF